These 3 T cell receptor beta chains originate from one sample sequenced in a study of T cell repertoires in cytomegalovirus infection. MiXCR, run by TCRdb on the reads, gives a single entry per CDR3 protein. In the table there are 300,000 to 450,000 distinct CDR3 sequences, 15% to 20% of which are singletons. Sequenced input: PBMCs. These receptor sequences come from a human donor in good health (CMV status not recorded). Some clones in this sample may be carry-over from other donors' samples.

A few counts support this clonotype. This sequence joins TRBV12-3 or TRBV12-4 and TRBJ2-6; 8 nucleotides agree with TRBD1. The CDR3 has 16 residues. Trimming cost V 7 bases and J 4 bases; bases outside gene matches: 9. CDR3 region: CASTAGGLTGANVLTF. The CDR3 DNA follows: TGTGCCAGCACGGCAGGGGGCTTAACGGGGGCCAACGTCCTGACTTTC.

Worth noting for this clonotype: A clone one base away is much larger, so this may be a read error. This is likely a read error, given that the CDR3 carries no conserved phenylalanine or tryptophan at its end. The genes are TRBV7-9 and TRBJ1-5; D is uncertain. Deletions cut 8 bases from V and 6 bases from J, with 14 bases between. The germline V gene encodes CDR1 SEHNR and CDR2 FQNEAQ (reference sequence). This CDR3 spans 13 amino acids. The CDR3 loop reads CASGKELGQPQHL. For the CDR3, the DNA is TGTGCCAGCGGCAAGGAGCTGGGTCAGCCCCAGCATTTG.

This clonotype occurred many times. The V and J genes are TRBV7-2 and TRBJ2-7; TRBD2 aligns across 8 bases. The CDR3 is made up of 15 amino acids. The V gene's germline CDR1 is SGHTA and CDR2 FQGNSA. With V trimmed by 6 bases and J by 1 base, 8 bases remained unmatched. The CDR3, as DNA: TGTGCCAGCAGAGGTCGGGAGGGCACGTCCTACGAGCAGTACTTC. Translating gives CASRGREGTSYEQYF.